This TCR beta chain was identified in a study of vaccination and CD4 T cells after COVID-19. About the research overall: Two of the convalescents were Hispanic, and convalescents were six males and four females. Overlapping SARS-CoV-2, HCoV-NL63, HCoV-OC43 and HCoV-229E spike peptides stimulated the cells.

Scientists ran DNA taken from cultured CD4+ T cells through the Oncomine TCR Beta short-read assay for sequencing. Each CDR3 protein is one row after TCRdb ran MiXCR on the PCR reads. Here the sample spans some 4,600 distinct CDR3 sequences, around 20% being singletons. This clonotype was observed a handful of times. Its antigen is as yet unknown. Treatment reported: roughly ten-day PBMC culture with coronavirus spike peptide pools or control peptides (ViraFEST assay). On day 3 and again on day 7, fresh IL-2 medium was used to replace half the medium. Per germline, CDR1 KGHDR and CDR2 SFDVKD. This CDR3 has 14 residues. Trimming removed 12 bases at V and 5 bases at J, with 19 bases between.

The sequencing input was CD4+ T cells from blood, cultured in vitro. The receptor's source is a human donor who had recovered from COVID-19. The chain employs TRBV24-1 and TRBJ1-3, with D tentatively TRBD1 (5 bases). CDR3 coding DNA: TGTGCCGCTCCCCCCGGGGACGGCAGAAACACCATATATTTT. Translated, it gives CAAPPGDGRNTIYF.